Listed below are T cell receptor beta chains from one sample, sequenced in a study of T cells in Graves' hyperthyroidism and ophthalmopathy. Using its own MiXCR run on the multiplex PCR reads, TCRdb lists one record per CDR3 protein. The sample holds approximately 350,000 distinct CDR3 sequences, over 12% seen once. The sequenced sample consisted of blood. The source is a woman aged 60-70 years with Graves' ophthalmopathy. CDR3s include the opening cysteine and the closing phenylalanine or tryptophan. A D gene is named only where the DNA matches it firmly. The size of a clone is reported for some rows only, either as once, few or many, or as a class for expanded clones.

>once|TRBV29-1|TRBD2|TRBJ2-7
TGCAGCGTTGCCGGGACTACATCCTACGAGCAGTACTTC
CSVAGTTSYEQYF
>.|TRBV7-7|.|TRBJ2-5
TGTGCTAGCAGCTTGTCGCCCCTAACGGGCCTAGATACCCAGTACTTC
CASSLSPLTGLDTQYF
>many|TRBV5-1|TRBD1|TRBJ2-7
TGCGCCAGCAGCGGAAATACAGGGGGAGCGGCCTACGAGCAGTACTTC
CASSGNTGGAAYEQYF
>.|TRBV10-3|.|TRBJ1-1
TGTGCCATCAAAGGACAATTGAACACTGAAGCTTTCTTT
CAIKGQLNTEAFF
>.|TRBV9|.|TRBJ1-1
TGTGCCAGCAGCGTAGACGACATGAACACTGAAGCTTTCTTT
CASSVDDMNTEAFF
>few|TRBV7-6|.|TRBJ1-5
TGTGCCAGCAGCCAACATAGCAATCAGCCCCAGCATTTT
CASSQHSNQPQHF
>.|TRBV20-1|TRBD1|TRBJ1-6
TGCAGTGCTAGAAGGACAGGGGCGGTGGGGTCACCCCTCCACTTT
CSARRTGAVGSPLHF
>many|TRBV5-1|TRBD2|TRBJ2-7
TGCGCCAGCAGCTTGGCCTTGGTGAGACTAGCGGGATCCCACGAGCAGTACTTC
CASSLALVRLAGSHEQYF
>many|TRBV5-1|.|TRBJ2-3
TGCGCCAGCAGCTCGTTGGTGGATACGCAGTATTTT
CASSSLVDTQYF
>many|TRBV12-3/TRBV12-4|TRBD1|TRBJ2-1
TGTGCCAGCAGTCCCCGGGACAGGGGGCTTGATGAGCAGTTCTTC
CASSPRDRGLDEQFF
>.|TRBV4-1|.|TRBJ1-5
TGCGCCAGCTCTAGCAAAGGGGGGGCTCTCAATCAGCCCCAGCATTTT
CASSSKGGALNQPQHF
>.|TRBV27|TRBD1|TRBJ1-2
TGTGCCAGCAGTCCGGGACAGATCTATGGCTACACCTTC
CASSPGQIYGYTF
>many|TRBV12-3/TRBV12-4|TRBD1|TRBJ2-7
TGTGCCAGCAGCACGACAGGGACCAACGAGCAGTACTTC
CASSTTGTNEQYF
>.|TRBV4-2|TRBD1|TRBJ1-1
TGTGCCAGCAGCCGAGGCGACAGGGGAGGGAGCACTGAAGCTTTCTTT
CASSRGDRGGSTEAFF
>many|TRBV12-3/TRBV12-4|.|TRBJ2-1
TGTGCCAGCTCCCCCGGGGCGGGCTCCTACAATGAGCAGTTCTTC
CASSPGAGSYNEQFF
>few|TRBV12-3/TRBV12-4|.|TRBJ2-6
TGTGCCAGCAGTTTGGAGGTACAACCCTCTGGGGCCAACGTCCTGACTTTC
CASSLEVQPSGANVLTF
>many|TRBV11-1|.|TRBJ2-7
TGTGCCAGCAGCTTTCGGGGGAGCTCCTACGAGCAGTACTTC
CASSFRGSSYEQYF
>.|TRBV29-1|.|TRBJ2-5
TGCAGCGTTGCCGGGTCAGGAATTAATCAAGAGACCCAGTACTTC
CSVAGSGINQETQYF
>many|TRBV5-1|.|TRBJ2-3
TGCGCCAGCAGCTTTAGCACAGATACGCAGTATTTT
CASSFSTDTQYF
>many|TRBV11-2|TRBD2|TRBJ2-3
TGTGCCAGCACCTTTAGCGGGAGGGGCACAGATACGCAGTATTTT
CASTFSGRGTDTQYF
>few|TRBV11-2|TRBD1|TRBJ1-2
TGTGCCAGCAGCTCCAGGCGACAGGGAGGGAACTATGGCTACACCTTC
CASSSRRQGGNYGYTF
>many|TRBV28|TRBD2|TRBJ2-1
TGTGCCAGCAGTAACCCGGGACTAGCGGGTTCCAATGAGCAGTTCTTC
CASSNPGLAGSNEQFF
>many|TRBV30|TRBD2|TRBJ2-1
TGTGCCTGGATATTTAGCGGGAGTGGTAATGAGCAGTTCTTC
CAWIFSGSGNEQFF
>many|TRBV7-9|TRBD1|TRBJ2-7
TGTGCCAGCAGCTCGACAGGGTACGAGCAGTACTTC
CASSSTGYEQYF
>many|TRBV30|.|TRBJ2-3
TGTGCCTGGAGTAACCGGGCCACAGATACGCAGTATTTT
CAWSNRATDTQYF
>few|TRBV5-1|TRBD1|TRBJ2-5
TGCGCCAGCAGCGGGACAGGGGGGCCAGAGACCCAGTACTTC
CASSGTGGPETQYF
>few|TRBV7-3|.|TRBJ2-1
TGTGCCAGCAGTCATTCGGGGACCACCTACAATGAGCAGTTCTTC
CASSHSGTTYNEQFF
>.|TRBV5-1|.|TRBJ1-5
TGCGCCAGCAGCTTGGGGGCCTCTAGCAATCAGCCCCAGCATTTT
CASSLGASSNQPQHF